This T cell receptor (beta chain) was profiled in a study of T cell responses to AZD1222 COVID-19 vaccine. Study as a whole: Second-dose recipients at about 4 or about 12 weeks were treated as one pooled group.

Comment on this clone: Antigen specificity is unknown.

Generated by immunoSEQ multiplex PCR, the TCRdb table keeps only in-frame clones and is missing some. The sample includes some 90,000 clones, 70% to 90% of them seen just once. Findings of the study overall: The sample set comprised mostly white British donors with more females, and clonal diversity was possibly underestimated. Following two doses of AZD1222, Spike-specific TCR breadth and depth rose. The study identified only 6 or 7 AZD1222 recipients as seropositive at baseline.

The CDR3 runs 16 residues. With V trimmed by 5 bases and J by 3 bases, 10 bases remained unmatched. Germline V CDR1 and CDR2: SGHVS, FQNEAQ. The rearrangement links TRBV7-8 to TRBJ2-7; 10 bases agree with TRBD2. The receptor's source is an adult in good health. Here the sequenced sample was peripheral blood, taken on day 0 of AZD1222 vaccination. DNA for the CDR3: TGTGCCAGCAGCCAATACCGGACTAGCGGATTCTACGAGCAGTACTTC. Translated: CASSQYRTSGFYEQYF.